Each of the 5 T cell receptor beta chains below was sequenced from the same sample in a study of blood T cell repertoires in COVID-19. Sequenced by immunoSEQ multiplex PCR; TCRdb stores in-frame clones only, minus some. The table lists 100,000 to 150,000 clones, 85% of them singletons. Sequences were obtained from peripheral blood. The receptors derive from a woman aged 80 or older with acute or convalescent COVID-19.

The chain's CDR3 is CASSEGEGTPTDTQYF. The CDR3 nucleotides are TGCGCCAGCAGCGAGGGGGAGGGGACACCCACAGATACGCAGTATTTT. The V call is TRBV5-1, the J call TRBJ2-3; weak D call: TRBD2 (7 bases). CDR1 and CDR2 (germline): SGHRS, YFSETQ. Trimming removed 4 bases at V and 2 bases at J, with 17 bases between. This CDR3 is built from 16 residues.

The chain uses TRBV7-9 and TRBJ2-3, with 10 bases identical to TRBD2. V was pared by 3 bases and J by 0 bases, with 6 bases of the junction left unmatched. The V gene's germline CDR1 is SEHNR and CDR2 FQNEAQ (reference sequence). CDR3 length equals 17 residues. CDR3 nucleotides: TGTGCCAGCAGCTTTCCGACTAGCGGGTCTAGCACAGATACGCAGTATTTT. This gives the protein CASSFPTSGSSTDTQYF. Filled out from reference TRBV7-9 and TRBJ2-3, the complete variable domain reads DTGVSQNPRHKITKRGQNVTFRCDPISEHNRLYWYRQTLGQGPEFLTYFQNEAQLEKSRLLSDRFSAERPKGSFSTLEIQRTEQGDSAMYLCASSFPTSGSSTDTQYFGPGTRLTVL.

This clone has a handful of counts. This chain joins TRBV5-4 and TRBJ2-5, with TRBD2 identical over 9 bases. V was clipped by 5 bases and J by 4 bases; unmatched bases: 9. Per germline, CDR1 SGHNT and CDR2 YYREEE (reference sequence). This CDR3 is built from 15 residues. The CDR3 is CASRPLFSGGETQYF. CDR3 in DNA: TGTGCCAGCAGACCCCTCTTTAGCGGGGGAGAGACCCAGTACTTC.

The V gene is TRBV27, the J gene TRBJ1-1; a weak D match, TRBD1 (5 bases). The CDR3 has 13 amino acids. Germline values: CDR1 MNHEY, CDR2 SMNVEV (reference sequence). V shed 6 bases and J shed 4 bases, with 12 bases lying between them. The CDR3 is CASSPRQFTEAFF. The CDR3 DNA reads TGTGCCAGCAGCCCCCGACAGTTCACTGAAGCTTTCTTT.

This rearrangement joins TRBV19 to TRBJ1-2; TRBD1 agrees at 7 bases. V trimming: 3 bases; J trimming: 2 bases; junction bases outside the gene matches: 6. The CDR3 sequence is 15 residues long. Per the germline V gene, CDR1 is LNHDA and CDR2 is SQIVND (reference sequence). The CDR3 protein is CASSIRTGMNYGYTF. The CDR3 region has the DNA TGTGCCAGTAGTATTCGGACAGGAATGAACTATGGCTACACCTTC.